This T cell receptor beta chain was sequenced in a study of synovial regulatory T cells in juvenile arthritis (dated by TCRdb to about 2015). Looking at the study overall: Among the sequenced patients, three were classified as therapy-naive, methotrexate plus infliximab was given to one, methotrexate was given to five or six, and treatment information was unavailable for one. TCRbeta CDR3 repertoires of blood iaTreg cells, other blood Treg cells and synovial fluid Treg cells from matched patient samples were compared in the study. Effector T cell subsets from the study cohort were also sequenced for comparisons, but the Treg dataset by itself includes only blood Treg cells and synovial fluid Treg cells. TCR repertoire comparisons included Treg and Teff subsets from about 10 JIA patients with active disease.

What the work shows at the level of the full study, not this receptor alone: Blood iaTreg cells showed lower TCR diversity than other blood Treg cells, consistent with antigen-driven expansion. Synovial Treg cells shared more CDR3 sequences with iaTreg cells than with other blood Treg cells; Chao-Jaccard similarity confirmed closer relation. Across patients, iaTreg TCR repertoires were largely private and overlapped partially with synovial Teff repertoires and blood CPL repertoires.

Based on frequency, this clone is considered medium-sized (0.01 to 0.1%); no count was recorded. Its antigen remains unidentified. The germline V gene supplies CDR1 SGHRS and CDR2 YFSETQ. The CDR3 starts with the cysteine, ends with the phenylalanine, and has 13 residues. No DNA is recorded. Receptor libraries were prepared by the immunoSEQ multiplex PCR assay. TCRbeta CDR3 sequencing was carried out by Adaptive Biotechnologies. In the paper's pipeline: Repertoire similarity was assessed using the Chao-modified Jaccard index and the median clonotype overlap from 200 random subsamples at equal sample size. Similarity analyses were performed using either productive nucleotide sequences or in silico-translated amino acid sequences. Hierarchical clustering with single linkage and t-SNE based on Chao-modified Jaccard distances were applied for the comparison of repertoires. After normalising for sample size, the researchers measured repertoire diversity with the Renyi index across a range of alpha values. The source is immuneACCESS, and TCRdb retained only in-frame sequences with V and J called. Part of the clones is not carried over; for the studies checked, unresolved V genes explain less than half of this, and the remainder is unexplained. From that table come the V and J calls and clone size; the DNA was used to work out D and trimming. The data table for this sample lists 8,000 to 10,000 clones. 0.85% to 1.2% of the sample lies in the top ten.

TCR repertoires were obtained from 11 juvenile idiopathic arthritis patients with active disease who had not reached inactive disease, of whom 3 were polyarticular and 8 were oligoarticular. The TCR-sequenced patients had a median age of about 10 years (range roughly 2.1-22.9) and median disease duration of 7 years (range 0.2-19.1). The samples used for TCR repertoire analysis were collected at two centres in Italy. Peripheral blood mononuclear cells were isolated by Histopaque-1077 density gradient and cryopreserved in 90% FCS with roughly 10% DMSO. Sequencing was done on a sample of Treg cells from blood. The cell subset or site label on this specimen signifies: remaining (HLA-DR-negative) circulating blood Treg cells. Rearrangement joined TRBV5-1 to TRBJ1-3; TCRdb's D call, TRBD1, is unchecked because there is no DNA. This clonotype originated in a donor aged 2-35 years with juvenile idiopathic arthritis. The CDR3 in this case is CASSPDSVDTIYF. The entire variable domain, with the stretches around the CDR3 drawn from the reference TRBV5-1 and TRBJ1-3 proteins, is KAGVTQTPRYLIKTRGQQVTLSCSPISGHRSVSWYQQTPGQGLQFLFEYFSETQRNKGNFPGRFSGRQFSNSRSEMNVSTLELGDSALYLCASSPDSVDTIYFGEGSWLTVV.